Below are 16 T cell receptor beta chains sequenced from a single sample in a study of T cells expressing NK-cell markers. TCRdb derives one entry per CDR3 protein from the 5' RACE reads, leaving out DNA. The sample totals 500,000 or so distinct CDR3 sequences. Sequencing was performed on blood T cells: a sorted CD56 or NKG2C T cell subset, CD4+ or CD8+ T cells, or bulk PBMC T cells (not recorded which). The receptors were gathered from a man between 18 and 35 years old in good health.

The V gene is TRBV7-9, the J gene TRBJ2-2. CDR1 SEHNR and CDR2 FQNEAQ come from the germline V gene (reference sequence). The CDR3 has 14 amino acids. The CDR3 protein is CASSLGQYTGELFF.

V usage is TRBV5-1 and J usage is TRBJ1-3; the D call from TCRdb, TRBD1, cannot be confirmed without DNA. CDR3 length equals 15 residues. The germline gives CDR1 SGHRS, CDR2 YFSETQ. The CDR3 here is CASSLVGRGGNTIYF.

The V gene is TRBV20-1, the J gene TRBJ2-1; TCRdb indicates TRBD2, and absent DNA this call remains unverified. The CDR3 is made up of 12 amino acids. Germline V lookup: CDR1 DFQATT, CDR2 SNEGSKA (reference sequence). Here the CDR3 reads CSARDFAGDLFF.

The CDR3 sequence is CATGYGTVTGELFF. The chain links TRBV2 to TRBJ2-2; TCRdb calls TRBD1, which cannot be checked without DNA. Germline values: CDR1 SNHLY, CDR2 FYNNEI. This CDR3 spans 14 amino acids.

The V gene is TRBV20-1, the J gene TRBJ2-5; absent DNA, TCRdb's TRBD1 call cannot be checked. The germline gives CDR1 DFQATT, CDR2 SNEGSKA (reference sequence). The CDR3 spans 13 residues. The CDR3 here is CSATRTGVGTQYF.

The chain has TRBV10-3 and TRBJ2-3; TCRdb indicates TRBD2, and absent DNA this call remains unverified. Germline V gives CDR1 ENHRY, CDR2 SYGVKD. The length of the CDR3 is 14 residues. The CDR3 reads CATCRTSGTDTQYF.

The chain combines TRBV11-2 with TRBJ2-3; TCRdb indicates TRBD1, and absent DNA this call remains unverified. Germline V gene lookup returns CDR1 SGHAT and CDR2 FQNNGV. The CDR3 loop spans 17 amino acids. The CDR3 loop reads CASSLDLTGAHTDTQYF.

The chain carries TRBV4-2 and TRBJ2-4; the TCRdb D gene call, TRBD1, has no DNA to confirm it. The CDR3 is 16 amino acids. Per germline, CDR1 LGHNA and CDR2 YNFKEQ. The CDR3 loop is CASSRQAGQGENIQYF.

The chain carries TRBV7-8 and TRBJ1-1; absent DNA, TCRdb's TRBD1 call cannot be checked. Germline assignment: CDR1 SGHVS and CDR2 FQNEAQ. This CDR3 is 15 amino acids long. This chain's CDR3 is CASSARDRANTEAFF. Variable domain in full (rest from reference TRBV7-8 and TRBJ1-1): GAGVSQSPRYKVAKRGQDVALRCDPISGHVSLFWYQQALGQGPEFLTYFQNEAQLDKSGLPSDRFFAERPEGSVSTLKIQRTQQEDSAVYLCASSARDRANTEAFFGQGTRLTVV.

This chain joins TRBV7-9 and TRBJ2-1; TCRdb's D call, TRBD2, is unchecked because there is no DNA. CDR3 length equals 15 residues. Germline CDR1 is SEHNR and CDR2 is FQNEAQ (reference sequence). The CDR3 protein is CASSATSGGDNEQFF.

CDR3 residues: CASSSRWGGNTEAFF. This sequence joins TRBV5-6 and TRBJ1-1. CDR1 is SGHDT and CDR2 is YYEEEE in the germline V gene. The CDR3 is made up of 15 amino acids.

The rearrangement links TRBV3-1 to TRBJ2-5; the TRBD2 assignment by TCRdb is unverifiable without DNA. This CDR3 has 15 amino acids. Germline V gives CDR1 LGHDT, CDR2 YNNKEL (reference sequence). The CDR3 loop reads CASSRGSGSRETQYF.

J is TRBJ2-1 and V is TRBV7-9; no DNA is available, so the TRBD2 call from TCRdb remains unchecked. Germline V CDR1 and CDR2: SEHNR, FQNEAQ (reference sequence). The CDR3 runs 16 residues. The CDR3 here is CASSSTLQGTRHEQFF. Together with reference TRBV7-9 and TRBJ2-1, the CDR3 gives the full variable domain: DTGVSQNPRHKITKRGQNVTFRCDPISEHNRLYWYRQTLGQGPEFLTYFQNEAQLEKSRLLSDRFSAERPKGSFSTLEIQRTEQGDSAMYLCASSSTLQGTRHEQFFGPGTRLTVL.

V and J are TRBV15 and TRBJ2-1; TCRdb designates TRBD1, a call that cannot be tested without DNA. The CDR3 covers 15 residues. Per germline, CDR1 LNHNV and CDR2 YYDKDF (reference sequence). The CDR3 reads CATRTGGTHYNEQFF.

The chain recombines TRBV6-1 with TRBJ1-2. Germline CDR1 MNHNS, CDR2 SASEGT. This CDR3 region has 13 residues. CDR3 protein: CASSEYRIYGYTF.

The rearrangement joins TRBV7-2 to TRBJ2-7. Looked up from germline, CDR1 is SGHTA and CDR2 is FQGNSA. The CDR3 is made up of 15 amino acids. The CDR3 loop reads CASGRAGAPSYEQYF.